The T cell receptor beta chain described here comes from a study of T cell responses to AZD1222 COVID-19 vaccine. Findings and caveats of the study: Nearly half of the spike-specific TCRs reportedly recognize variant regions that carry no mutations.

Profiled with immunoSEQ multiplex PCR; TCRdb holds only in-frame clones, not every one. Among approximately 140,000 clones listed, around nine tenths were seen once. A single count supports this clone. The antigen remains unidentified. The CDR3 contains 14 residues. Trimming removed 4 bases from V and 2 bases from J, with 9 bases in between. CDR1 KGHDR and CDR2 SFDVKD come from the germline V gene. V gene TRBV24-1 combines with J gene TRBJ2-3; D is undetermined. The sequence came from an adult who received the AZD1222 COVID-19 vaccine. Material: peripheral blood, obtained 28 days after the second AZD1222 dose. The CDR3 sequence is CATSEGFVTDTQYF. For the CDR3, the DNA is TGTGCCACCAGTGAAGGATTTGTCACAGATACGCAGTATTTT.